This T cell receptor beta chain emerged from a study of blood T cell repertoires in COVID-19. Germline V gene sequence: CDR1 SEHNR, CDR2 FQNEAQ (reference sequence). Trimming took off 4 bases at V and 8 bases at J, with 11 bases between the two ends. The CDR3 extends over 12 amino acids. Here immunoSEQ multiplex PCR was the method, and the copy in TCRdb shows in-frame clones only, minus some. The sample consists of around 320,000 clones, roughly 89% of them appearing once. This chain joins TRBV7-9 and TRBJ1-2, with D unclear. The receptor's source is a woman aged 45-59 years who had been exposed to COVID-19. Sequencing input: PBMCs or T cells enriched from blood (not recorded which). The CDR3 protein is CASSSEWSGYTF. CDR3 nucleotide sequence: TGTGCCAGCAGCTCCGAGTGGTCGGGCTACACCTTC.